Listed below are T cell receptor beta chains from one sample, sequenced in a study of cytomegalovirus exposure and HLA in healthy donors. Measured with immunoSEQ multiplex PCR; TCRdb has only the in-frame clones, and not every one. The sample holds about 160,000 clones. The sequenced material came from PBMCs. Receptors originate from a woman in her sixties in good health and CMV-seronegative. The conserved cysteine and the conserved F or W are not part of the CDR3 here.

V	J	CDR3
TRBV5-6	TRBJ2-3	ASTLGQAGSDTQY
TRBV5-4	TRBJ1-1	ASSLASQMNTEAF
TRBV27	.	ASSPLREREVNEQY
TRBV7-9	TRBJ2-5	ASSWDRGTETQY
TRBV15	TRBJ1-5	ATSQSRSLGNQPQH
TRBV6-5	TRBJ1-2	ASSSPLDNTIYGYT
TRBV7-3	TRBJ1-3	ASSLIGWGAGNTIY
TRBV7-3	TRBJ2-1	ASSLLTGGPPYNEQF
TRBV5-6	TRBJ1-2	ASSLSISNYGYT
TRBV5-6	TRBJ2-2	ASSLVQGNTGELF
TRBV20-1	TRBJ1-1	SARWETEAF
TRBV5-1	TRBJ1-1	ASSLMDRGLAETEAF
TRBV5-6	TRBJ2-7	ASSFRGTAEQY
TRBV6-5	TRBJ1-2	ASREEGRTNYGYT
TRBV7-3	TRBJ2-2	ASSLTAGANTGELF
TRBV7-2	TRBJ1-5	ASSSTRGQGRNQPQH
TRBV10-3	TRBJ2-7	AIGTGFTYEQY
TRBV2	TRBJ2-3	ASSLTGMRTDTQY
TRBV5-1	TRBJ1-5	ASSFVGGQPQH
TRBV7-8	TRBJ2-1	ASSLGTVNEQF
TRBV5-1	TRBJ2-1	ASREQGALYAEQF
TRBV5-6	TRBJ1-1	ASRLGATEAF
TRBV2	TRBJ1-5	ASSDWTTGVHQPQH
TRBV25-1	TRBJ2-7	ASSEVGKAYEQY
TRBV15	TRBJ2-3	ATRLAGGADTQY
TRBV5-3	TRBJ2-7	ARSLGTSGYEQY
TRBV7-9	TRBJ1-1	ASSFLTNRGENTEAF
TRBV7-3	TRBJ2-1	ASSRTFSGGYNEQF
TRBV12-5	TRBJ1-3	ASGLGHRGSGNTIY
TRBV7-9	TRBJ2-3	ASSLEEVSGVTDTQY
TRBV11-3	TRBJ1-4	ASSSRANEKLF
TRBV9	TRBJ2-3	ASSRRASTDTQY
TRBV10-1	TRBJ2-1	ASSESTSGSFYEQF
TRBV7-2	TRBJ1-6	ASSPGPGTGSSPLH
TRBV4-3	.	ASSQEPGQGALYYEQY
TRBV18	TRBJ1-1	ASSPGTLEAF
TRBV5-1	TRBJ1-2	ASSPQGYNYGYT
TRBV30	TRBJ1-2	AWRRGGTKNYGYT
TRBV4-2	TRBJ2-1	ASSPPLAGGNEQF
TRBV27	TRBJ1-5	ASSLMSDSKQPQH
TRBV12-5	TRBJ2-1	ASGPAGFQF
TRBV6-1	TRBJ1-5	ASSVTGEMPQH
TRBV5-1	TRBJ2-3	ASSFGTDTQY
TRBV7-6	TRBJ2-3	ASSFYSGMVDTQY
TRBV4-3	TRBJ1-2	ASSQETGYGYT